This T cell receptor (beta chain) was sequenced during a study of blood T cell repertoires in COVID-19. The overall study: Italy, Spain and the United States were the sources of the convalescent and acute COVID-19 samples.

Germline lookup yields CDR1 SNHLY and CDR2 FYNNEI. CDR3 length equals 14 residues. V shed 10 bases and J 0 bases; nucleotides not matched to a gene: 3. The method was immunoSEQ multiplex PCR; TCRdb's version includes in-frame clones alone and lacks a portion of them. This sample has about 23,000 clones, with 85% to 95% found just once. The sample taken for sequencing was peripheral blood. The chain recombines TRBV2 with TRBJ2-1; 10 bases are shared with TRBD2. This clonotype was obtained from a woman between 45 and 60 years old with active COVID-19. The CDR3 protein is CATGTSDSYNEQFF. CDR3 DNA: TGTGCCACGGGGACTAGCGACTCCTACAATGAGCAGTTCTTC.